The 10 T cell receptor beta chains given below trace back to one sample, sequenced in a study of blood T cell repertoires in COVID-19. The table came from immunoSEQ multiplex PCR; TCRdb's copy has only in-frame clones and leaves some out. The data contain 150,000 to 200,000 clones, approximately 80% of them seen just once; the ten biggest clones take up roughly 6%. The sequencing sample was made of PBMCs or T cells enriched from blood (not recorded which). The receptor source for this set is a middle-aged man who had recovered from COVID-19.

This rearrangement joins TRBV5-6 to TRBJ2-5, with 10 positions matching TRBD1. CDR1 is SGHDT, CDR2 YYEEEE, per germline. The CDR3 is 16 residues long. The junction had 7 bases not matched to a gene; V was cut back by 4 bases and J by 1 base. CDR3 coding DNA: TGTGCCAGCAGCCCAGACAGGGGGCACCCCCAAGAGACCCAGTACTTC. Translating it yields CASSPDRGHPQETQYF.

V is TRBV6-5 and J is TRBJ1-3; D not resolved. Trimming stripped 7 bases from V and 4 bases from J, with 11 bases between. Germline V lookup: CDR1 MNHEY, CDR2 SVGAGI. There are 13 residues in the CDR3. CDR3 coding DNA: TGTGCCAGCATTCCAGCGGGGGGAAACACCATATATTTT. It yields the protein CASIPAGGNTIYF.

This chain links TRBV7-2 with TRBJ2-4; 7 bases align to TRBD2. Germline values: CDR1 SGHTA, CDR2 FQGNSA. The CDR3 sequence is 13 residues long. Losses at the gene ends were 4 bases for V and 11 bases for J; bases not matched to a gene: 8. For the CDR3, the DNA is TGTGCCAGCAGCTCCAAGATACGGGGGGTTCAGTACTTC. Translation: CASSSKIRGVQYF. Variable domain in full (rest from reference TRBV7-2 and TRBJ2-4): GAGVSQSPSNKVTEKGKDVELRCDPISGHTALYWYRQSLGQGLEFLIYFQGNSAPDKSGLPSDRFSAERTGGSVSTLTIQRTQQEDSAVYLCASSSKIRGVQYFGAGTRLSVL.

The chain has TRBV11-2 and TRBJ2-3; 8 nucleotides line up with TRBD2. From germline, CDR1 is SGHAT and CDR2 FQNNGV. The V segment lost 1 base and the J segment 6 bases; nucleotides outside the gene matches: 3. There are 14 residues in the CDR3. CDR3 sequence: CASSLAGGLDTQYF. The CDR3 DNA is TGTGCCAGCAGCTTAGCGGGGGGGCTTGATACGCAGTATTTT.

V usage is TRBV11-2 and J usage is TRBJ1-1; TRBD1 aligns across 7 bases. The CDR3 consists of 13 residues. Looked up from germline, CDR1 is SGHAT and CDR2 is FQNNGV. V shed 1 base, J shed 7 bases, and the junction held 3 bases outside the gene matches. The CDR3 spells CASSLGAGGEAFF. CDR3 nucleotide sequence: TGTGCCAGCAGCTTAGGGGCAGGGGGTGAAGCTTTCTTT.

The V gene is TRBV29-1, the J gene TRBJ2-7, with 9 bases identical to TRBD2. J was trimmed by 0 bases and V by 4 bases; bases with no gene match: 4. The CDR3 is 14 amino acids. Germline V gene sequence: CDR1 SQVTM, CDR2 ANQGSEA. CDR3 sequence reads: CSVVDSGSSYEQYF. CDR3 sequence (DNA): TGCAGCGTTGTGGATAGCGGGAGCTCCTACGAGCAGTACTTC.

This clone was seen only once. V is TRBV9 and J is TRBJ1-1; maybe TRBD1 (6 bases). The ends were cut back, 3 bases at V and 4 bases at J, with 13 bases in the middle. Germline CDR1 reads SGDLS; CDR2 reads YYNGEE. CDR3 size: 14 residues. The CDR3 sequence: CASSAIQGATEAFF. The CDR3 nucleotides read TGTGCCAGCAGCGCGATACAGGGAGCCACTGAAGCTTTCTTT.

This sequence joins TRBV10-3 and TRBJ2-4; 8 bases align to TRBD1. CDR1 is ENHRY and CDR2 is SYGVKD in the germline V gene. This CDR3 is built from 13 residues. Losses at the gene ends were 4 bases for V and 4 bases for J; bases not matched to a gene: 0. CDR3 DNA: TGTGCCATCAGTGGACAGGGGAAAAACATTCAGTACTTC. This codes for CAISGQGKNIQYF.

The rearrangement uses TRBV9 and TRBJ2-6; D not certain. The V and J ends lost 2 bases and 6 bases respectively, with 3 bases between them. This CDR3 region has 12 residues. Per the germline V gene, CDR1 is SGDLS and CDR2 is YYNGEE. This CDR3 reads CASSVQANVLTF. The CDR3 nucleotides are TGTGCCAGCAGCGTTCAGGCCAACGTCCTGACTTTC.

The chain has TRBV2 and TRBJ1-5; D possibly corresponds to TRBD1 (5 bases). CDR3 size: 17 residues. Trimming pared 2 bases from V and 1 base from J, leaving 15 bases between. CDR1 is SNHLY, CDR2 FYNNEI, per germline. The CDR3 region has the DNA TGTGCCAGCAGTGAATGGGGGGGAGGTTTAAGCAATCAGCCCCAGCATTTT. Encoded protein: CASSEWGGGLSNQPQHF.